One and the same sample provided the 12 T cell receptor beta chains below, sequenced in a study of T cell responses to AZD1222 COVID-19 vaccine. Profiling relied on immunoSEQ multiplex PCR, and the TCRdb table lists in-frame clones only, not all of them. The sample consists of approximately 150,000 clones, roughly 92% of them appearing once. The material sequenced was peripheral blood, taken 28 days after the second AZD1222 dose. The receptors were gathered from an adult who received the AZD1222 COVID-19 vaccine.

This clone was recorded only once. The chain combines TRBV27 with TRBJ1-5; D remains ambiguous. Germline V lookup: CDR1 MNHEY, CDR2 SMNVEV (reference sequence). The CDR3 sequence is 16 residues long. V lost 5 bases, J lost 3 bases, and 17 bases lay in between. The CDR3 DNA sequence: TGTGCCAGCAGTCTACGGACGGGAGGCTACAATCAGCCCCAGCATTTT. Residues: CASSLRTGGYNQPQHF.

The chain employs TRBV27 and TRBJ2-3; 7 nucleotides match TRBD2. The CDR3 runs 14 residues. Germline V gene sequence: CDR1 MNHEY, CDR2 SMNVEV (reference sequence). Trimming removed 7 bases from V and 4 bases from J; junction bases left unmatched: 8. The CDR3 DNA is TGTGCCAGCAAGCTGAATGGGAGGGCAGATACGCAGTATTTT. Translation gives CASKLNGRADTQYF.

Written as DNA, the CDR3 is TGTGCCAGCAGCTTGTCCTCGGGGGACCACACCTTC. It is translated as CASSLSSGDHTF. V is TRBV5-5 and J is TRBJ1-2, with D tentatively TRBD1 (5 bases). The CDR3 runs to 12 residues. Germline V CDR1 and CDR2: SGHKS, YYEKEE (reference sequence). Trimming removed 1 base at V and 12 bases at J, with 13 bases between.

The chain has TRBV5-1 and TRBJ2-7, with 7 bases lining up with TRBD2. CDR1 is SGHRS and CDR2 is YFSETQ in the germline V gene. This CDR3 is 14 amino acids long. The trim removed 6 bases at V and 3 bases at J, leaving 9 bases unmatched. CDR3 region: CASMLGRGNYEQYF. The CDR3 DNA follows: TGCGCCAGCATGTTGGGGCGGGGGAACTACGAGCAGTACTTC.

In this sample, this clone turned up once. J is TRBJ1-2 and V is TRBV7-9; perhaps TRBD1 as D (5 bases). CDR1 and CDR2 from the germline V gene are SEHNR and FQNEAQ (reference sequence). The CDR3 is 11 residues long. V lost 8 bases, J lost 5 bases, and 9 bases lay in between. This chain's CDR3 is CASGAEYGYTF. The CDR3, as DNA: TGTGCCAGCGGGGCCGAGTATGGCTACACCTTC.

This chain connects TRBV11-2 to TRBJ1-6; perhaps TRBD1 as D (5 bases). The CDR3 totals 15 residues. V lost 1 base, J lost 7 bases, and 11 bases lay in between. Germline CDR1 is SGHAT and CDR2 is FQNNGV. For the CDR3, the DNA is TGTGCCAGCAGCTTAGGGGCAGGGACGAATTCACCCCTCCACTTT. Translating it yields CASSLGAGTNSPLHF.

The chain recombines TRBV10-3 with TRBJ1-1, with D possibly matching TRBD1 (6 bases). Germline assignment: CDR1 ENHRY and CDR2 SYGVKD. CDR3 length: 15 residues. Trimming left V 10 bases short and J 4 bases short, with 22 bases between. CDR3 nucleotide sequence: TGTGCCACCAAACAGGGATCGTTCGGGGTCACTGAAGCTTTCTTT. It yields the protein CATKQGSFGVTEAFF.

This clone was found once. This chain connects TRBV25-1 to TRBJ2-5; 12 nucleotides align to TRBD2. The germline gives CDR1 MGHDK, CDR2 SYGVNS. V lost 1 base and J lost 5; bases outside the gene matches: 5. The CDR3 contains 16 residues. The CDR3 nucleotides are TGTGCCAGCAGTGAATTAGGCCTAGCGGGGGGGGAGACCCAGTACTTC. It specifies CASSELGLAGGETQYF.

The chain links TRBV28 to TRBJ2-1, with 10 bases aligning to TRBD2. Germline loops: CDR1 MDHEN, CDR2 SYDVKM. The V and J ends lost 5 bases and 5 bases, in that order; junction bases with no gene match: 3. The CDR3 loop spans 14 amino acids. The CDR3 is CASSLAGDNNEQFF. CDR3 coding DNA: TGTGCCAGCAGTCTAGCGGGAGACAACAATGAGCAGTTCTTC. The full variable domain, with the rest looked up from reference TRBV28 and TRBJ2-1, is DVKVTQSSRYLVKRTGEKVFLECVQDMDHENMFWYRQDPGLGLRLIYFSYDVKMKEKGDIPEGYSVSREKKERFSLILESASTNQTSMYLCASSLAGDNNEQFFGPGTRLTVL.

V is TRBV7-3 and J is TRBJ1-1; D not certain. Germline V lookup: CDR1 SGHTA, CDR2 FQGTGA. This CDR3 is built from 13 residues. V was pared by 5 bases and J by 0 bases, with 7 bases between. The CDR3 DNA reads TGTGCCAGCAGCCCCCAGATGAACACTGAAGCTTTCTTT. It translates to CASSPQMNTEAFF.

J is TRBJ1-4 and V is TRBV19; possible D gene TRBD1, 5 bases. Germline values: CDR1 LNHDA, CDR2 SQIVND (reference sequence). The CDR3 sequence is 14 residues long. Trimming left V 3 bases short and J 8 bases short, with 13 bases between. CDR3 region: CASSITGSGEKLFF. As DNA, the CDR3 is TGTGCCAGTAGTATTACAGGTTCAGGGGAAAAACTGTTTTTT.

The J gene is TRBJ1-2, the V gene TRBV10-3; D ambiguous. The V and J ends lost 0 bases and 0 bases respectively, with 20 bases between them. The germline CDR1 and CDR2 sequences are ENHRY and SYGVKD. The CDR3 sequence is 19 residues long. The CDR3 nucleotides read TGTGCCATCAGTGAGTCTTGGAGTTCCGTGGTCGTGGCTAACTATGGCTACACCTTC. It is translated as CAISESWSSVVVANYGYTF.